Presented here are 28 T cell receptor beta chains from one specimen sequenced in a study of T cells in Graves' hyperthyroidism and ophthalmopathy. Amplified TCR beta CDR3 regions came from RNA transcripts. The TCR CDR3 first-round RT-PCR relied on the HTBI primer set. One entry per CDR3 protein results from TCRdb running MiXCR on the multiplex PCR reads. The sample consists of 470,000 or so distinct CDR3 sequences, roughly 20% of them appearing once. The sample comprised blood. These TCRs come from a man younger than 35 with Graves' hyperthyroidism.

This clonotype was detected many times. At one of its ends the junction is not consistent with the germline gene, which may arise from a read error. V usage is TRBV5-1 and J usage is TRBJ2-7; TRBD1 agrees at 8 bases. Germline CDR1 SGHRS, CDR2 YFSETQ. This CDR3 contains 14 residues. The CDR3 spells CASSSTGGSLEQCF. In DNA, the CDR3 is TGCGCCAGCAGCTCCACAGGGGGTAGCCTCGAGCAGTGCTTC.

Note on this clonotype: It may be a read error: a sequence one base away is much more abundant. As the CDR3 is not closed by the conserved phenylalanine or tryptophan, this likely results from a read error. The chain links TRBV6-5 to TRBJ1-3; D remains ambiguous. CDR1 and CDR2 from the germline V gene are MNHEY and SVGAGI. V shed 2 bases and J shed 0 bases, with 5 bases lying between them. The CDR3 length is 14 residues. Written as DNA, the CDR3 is TGTGCCAGCAGTTACACAGTCTCTGGAAACACCATATATTTG. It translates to CASSYTVSGNTIYL.

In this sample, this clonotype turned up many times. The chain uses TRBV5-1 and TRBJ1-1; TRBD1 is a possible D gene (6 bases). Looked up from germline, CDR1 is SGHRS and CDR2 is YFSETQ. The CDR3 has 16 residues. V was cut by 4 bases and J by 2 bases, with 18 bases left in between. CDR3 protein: CASSLDRYRLNTEAFF. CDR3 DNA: TGCGCCAGCAGCCTGGACAGATACAGATTAAACACTGAAGCTTTCTTT.

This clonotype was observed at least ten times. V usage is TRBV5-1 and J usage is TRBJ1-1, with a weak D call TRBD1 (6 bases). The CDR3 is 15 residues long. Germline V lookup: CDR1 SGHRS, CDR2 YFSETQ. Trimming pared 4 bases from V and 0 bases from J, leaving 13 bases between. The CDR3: CASSPSTGMNTEAFF. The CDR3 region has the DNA TGCGCCAGCAGCCCGTCGACAGGAATGAACACTGAAGCTTTCTTT. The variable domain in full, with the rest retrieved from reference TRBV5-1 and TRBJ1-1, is KAGVTQTPRYLIKTRGQQVTLSCSPISGHRSVSWYQQTPGQGLQFLFEYFSETQRNKGNFPGRFSGRQFSNSRSEMNVSTLELGDSALYLCASSPSTGMNTEAFFGQGTRLTVV.

CDR3 sequence reads: CASSFTTGGDGYTF. The CDR3 DNA sequence: TGTGCCAGCAGTTTTACGACAGGGGGCGACGGCTACACCTTC. V is TRBV12-3 or TRBV12-4 and J is TRBJ1-2; 10 positions agree with TRBD1. The V gene end was trimmed by 3 bases and the J gene end by 8 bases; junction bases not matched to a gene: 6. The CDR3 is made up of 14 amino acids.

CDR3 protein: CASSFPGEQYF. In DNA form, the CDR3 reads TGTGCCAGCAGCTTCCCGGGGGAGCAGTACTTC. V gene TRBV5-5 combines with J gene TRBJ2-7; D is perhaps TRBD2 (5 bases). Between the trimmed V and J ends, which lost 2 bases and 7 bases, there was a span of 7 bases. This CDR3 region has 11 residues. The germline CDR1 and CDR2 sequences are SGHKS and YYEKEE (reference sequence).

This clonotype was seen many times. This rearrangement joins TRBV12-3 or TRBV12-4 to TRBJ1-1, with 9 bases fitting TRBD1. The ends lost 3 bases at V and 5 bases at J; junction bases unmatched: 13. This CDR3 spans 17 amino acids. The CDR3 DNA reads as TGTGCCAGCAGTTTCCCTCCCACAGGGGGCAGTGGTACTGAAGCTTTCTTT. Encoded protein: CASSFPPTGGSGTEAFF.

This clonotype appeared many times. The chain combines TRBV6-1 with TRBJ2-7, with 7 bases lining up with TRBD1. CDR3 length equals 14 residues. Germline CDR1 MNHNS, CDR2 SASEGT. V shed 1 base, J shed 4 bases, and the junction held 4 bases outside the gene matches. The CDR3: CASSEEGAVYEQYF. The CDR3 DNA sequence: TGTGCCAGCAGTGAAGAGGGGGCCGTTTACGAGCAGTACTTC.

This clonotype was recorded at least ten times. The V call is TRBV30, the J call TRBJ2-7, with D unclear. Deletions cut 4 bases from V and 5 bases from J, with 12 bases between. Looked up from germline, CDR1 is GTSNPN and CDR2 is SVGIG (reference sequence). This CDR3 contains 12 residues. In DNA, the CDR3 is TGTGCCTGGACGACCGGTTATGACGAGCAGTACTTC. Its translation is CAWTTGYDEQYF.

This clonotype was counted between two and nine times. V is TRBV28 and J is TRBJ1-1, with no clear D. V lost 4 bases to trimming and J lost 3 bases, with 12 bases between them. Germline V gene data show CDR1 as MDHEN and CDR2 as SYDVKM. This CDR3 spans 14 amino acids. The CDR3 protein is CASSSNGLDTEAFF. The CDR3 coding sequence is TGTGCCAGCAGTTCAAATGGGCTAGACACTGAAGCTTTCTTT.

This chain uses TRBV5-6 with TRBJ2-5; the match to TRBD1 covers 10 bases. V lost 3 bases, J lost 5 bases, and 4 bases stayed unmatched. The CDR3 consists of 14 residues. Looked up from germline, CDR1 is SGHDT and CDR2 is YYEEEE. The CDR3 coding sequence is TGTGCCAGCAGCTCCCTGGACAGGGGGGAGACCCAGTACTTC. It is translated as CASSSLDRGETQYF.

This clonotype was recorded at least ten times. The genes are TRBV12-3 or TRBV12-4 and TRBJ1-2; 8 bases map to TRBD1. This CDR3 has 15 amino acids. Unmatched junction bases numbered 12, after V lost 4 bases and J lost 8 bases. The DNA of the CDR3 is TGTGCCAGCAGTTCGACTCCAGGGGGCGTGGGAGGCTACACCTTC. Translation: CASSSTPGGVGGYTF.

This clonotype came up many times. This CDR3 is CASSQRGGEQYF. The CDR3 bases are TGTGCCAGCAGCCAAAGGGGCGGGGAGCAGTACTTC. The rearrangement joins TRBV7-9 to TRBJ2-7, with D possibly being TRBD1 or TRBD2 (5 bases each). Germline V gene data show CDR1 as SEHNR and CDR2 as FQNEAQ (reference sequence). Trimming pared 5 bases from V and 7 bases from J, leaving 12 bases between. The CDR3 runs 12 residues.

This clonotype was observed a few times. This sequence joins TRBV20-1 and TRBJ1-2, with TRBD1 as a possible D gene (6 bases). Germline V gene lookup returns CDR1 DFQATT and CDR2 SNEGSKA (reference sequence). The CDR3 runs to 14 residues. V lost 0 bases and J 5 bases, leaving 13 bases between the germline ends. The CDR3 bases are TGCAGTGCTAGAGATGGCTCAGGGACATATGGCTACACCTTC. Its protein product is CSARDGSGTYGYTF.

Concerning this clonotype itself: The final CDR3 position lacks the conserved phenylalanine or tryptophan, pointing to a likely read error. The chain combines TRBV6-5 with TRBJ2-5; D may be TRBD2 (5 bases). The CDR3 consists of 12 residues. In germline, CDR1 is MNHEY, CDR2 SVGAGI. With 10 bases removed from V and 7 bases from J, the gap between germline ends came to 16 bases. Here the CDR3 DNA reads TGTGCCACCGAGGGCCATTCGGGGACCCAGTACCTC. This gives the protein CATEGHSGTQYL.

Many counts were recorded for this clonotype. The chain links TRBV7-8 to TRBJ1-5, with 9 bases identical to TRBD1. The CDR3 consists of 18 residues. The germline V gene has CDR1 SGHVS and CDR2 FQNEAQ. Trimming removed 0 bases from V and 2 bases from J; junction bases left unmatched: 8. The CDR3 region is CASSLATTGGIGNQPQHF. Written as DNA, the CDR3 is TGTGCCAGCAGCTTAGCGACGACAGGGGGAATCGGCAATCAGCCCCAGCATTTT.

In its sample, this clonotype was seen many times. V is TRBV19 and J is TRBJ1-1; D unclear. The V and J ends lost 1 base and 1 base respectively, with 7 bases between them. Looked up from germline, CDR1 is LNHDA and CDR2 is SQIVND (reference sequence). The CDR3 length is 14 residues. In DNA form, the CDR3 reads TGTGCCAGTAGTATAGGCGGGCCGAACACTGAAGCTTTCTTT. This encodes CASSIGGPNTEAFF.

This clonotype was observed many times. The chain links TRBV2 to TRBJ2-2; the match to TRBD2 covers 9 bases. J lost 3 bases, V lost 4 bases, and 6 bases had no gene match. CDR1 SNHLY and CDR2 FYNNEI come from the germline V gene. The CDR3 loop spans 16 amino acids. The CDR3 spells CASSASGGLYTGELFF. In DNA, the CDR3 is TGTGCCAGCAGTGCCAGCGGGGGGCTTTACACCGGGGAGCTGTTTTTT.

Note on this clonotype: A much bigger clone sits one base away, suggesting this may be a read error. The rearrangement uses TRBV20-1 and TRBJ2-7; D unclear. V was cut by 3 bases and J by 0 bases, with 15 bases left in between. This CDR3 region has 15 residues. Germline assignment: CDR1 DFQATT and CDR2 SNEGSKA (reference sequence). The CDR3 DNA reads TGCAGTGCTAGTGCGACCCAGGTCCACTCCTACGAGCAGTACTTC. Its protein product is CSASATQVHSYEQYF.

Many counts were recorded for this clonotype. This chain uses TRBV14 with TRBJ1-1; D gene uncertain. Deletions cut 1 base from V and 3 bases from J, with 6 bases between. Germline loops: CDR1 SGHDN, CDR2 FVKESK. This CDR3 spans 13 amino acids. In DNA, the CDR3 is TGTGCCAGCAGCCAAGCCGGGGACACTGAAGCTTTCTTT. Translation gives CASSQAGDTEAFF.

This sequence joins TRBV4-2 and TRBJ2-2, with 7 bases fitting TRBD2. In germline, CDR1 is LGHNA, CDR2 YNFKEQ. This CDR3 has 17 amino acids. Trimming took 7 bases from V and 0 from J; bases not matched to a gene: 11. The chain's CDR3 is CASTIRLAASNTGELFF. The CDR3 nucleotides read TGTGCCAGCACGATACGTCTAGCGGCCTCGAACACCGGGGAGCTGTTTTTT.

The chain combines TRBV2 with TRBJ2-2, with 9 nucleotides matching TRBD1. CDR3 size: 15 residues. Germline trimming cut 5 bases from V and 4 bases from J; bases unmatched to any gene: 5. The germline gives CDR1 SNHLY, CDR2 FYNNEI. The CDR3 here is CASSWDRVFTGELFF. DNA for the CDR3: TGTGCCAGCAGTTGGGACAGGGTCTTCACCGGGGAGCTGTTTTTT.

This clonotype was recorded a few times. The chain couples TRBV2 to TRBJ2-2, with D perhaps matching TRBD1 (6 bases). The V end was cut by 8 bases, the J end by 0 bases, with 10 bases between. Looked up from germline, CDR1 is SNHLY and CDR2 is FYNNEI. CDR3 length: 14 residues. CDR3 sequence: CASGQISNTGELFF. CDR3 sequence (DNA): TGTGCCAGCGGACAGATTTCGAACACCGGGGAGCTGTTTTTT.

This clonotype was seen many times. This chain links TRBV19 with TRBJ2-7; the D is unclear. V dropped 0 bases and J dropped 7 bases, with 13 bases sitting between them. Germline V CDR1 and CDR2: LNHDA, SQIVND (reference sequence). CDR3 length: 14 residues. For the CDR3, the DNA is TGTGCCAGTAGTATAGAGACGGGCTCGAAAGAGCAGTACTTC. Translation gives CASSIETGSKEQYF.

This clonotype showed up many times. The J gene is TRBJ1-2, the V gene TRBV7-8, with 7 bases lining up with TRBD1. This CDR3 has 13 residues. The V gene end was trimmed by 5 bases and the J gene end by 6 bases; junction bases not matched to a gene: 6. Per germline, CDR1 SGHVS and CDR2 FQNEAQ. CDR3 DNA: TGTGCCAGCAGCACCCCGCAGGGGGATGGCTACACCTTC. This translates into CASSTPQGDGYTF.

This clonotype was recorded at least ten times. The CDR3 bases are TGTGCCAGCAGTGATTTCGGACCAGAGCAGTACTTC. Amino acid sequence: CASSDFGPEQYF. The rearrangement joins TRBV25-1 to TRBJ2-7; no clear D. Germline V gene data show CDR1 as MGHDK and CDR2 as SYGVNS. V was trimmed by 3 bases and J by 7 bases, leaving 10 bases between them. CDR3 length: 12 amino acids.

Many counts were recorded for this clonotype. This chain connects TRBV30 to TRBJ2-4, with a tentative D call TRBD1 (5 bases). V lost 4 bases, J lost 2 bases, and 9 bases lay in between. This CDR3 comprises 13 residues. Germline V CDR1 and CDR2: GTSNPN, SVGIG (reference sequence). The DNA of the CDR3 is TGTGCCTGGACAGGGTTTTCCAAAAACATTCAGTACTTC. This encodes CAWTGFSKNIQYF.

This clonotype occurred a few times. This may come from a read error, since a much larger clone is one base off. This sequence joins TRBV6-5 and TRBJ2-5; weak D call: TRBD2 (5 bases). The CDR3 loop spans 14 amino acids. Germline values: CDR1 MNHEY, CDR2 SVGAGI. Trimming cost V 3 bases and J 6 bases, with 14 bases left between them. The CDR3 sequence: CASSYRAGRKTQYF. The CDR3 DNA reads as TGTGCCAGCAGTTATAGGGCGGGCCGGAAGACCCAGTACTTC.